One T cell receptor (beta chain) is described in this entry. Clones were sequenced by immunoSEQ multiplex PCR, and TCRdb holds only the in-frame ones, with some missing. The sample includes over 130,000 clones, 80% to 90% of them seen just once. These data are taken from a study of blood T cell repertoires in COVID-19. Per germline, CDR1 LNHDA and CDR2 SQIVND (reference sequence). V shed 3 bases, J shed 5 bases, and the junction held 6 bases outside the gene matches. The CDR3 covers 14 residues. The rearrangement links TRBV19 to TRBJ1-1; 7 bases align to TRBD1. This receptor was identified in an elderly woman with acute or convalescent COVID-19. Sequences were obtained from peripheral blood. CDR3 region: CASSIRGARTEAFF. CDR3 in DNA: TGTGCCAGTAGTATCAGGGGGGCGAGGACTGAAGCTTTCTTT.